The present T cell receptor beta chain was sequenced within a study of blood T cell repertoires in COVID-19. As for the study in general: Samples of COVID-19 (acute and convalescent) were obtained from the United States, Italy and Spain.

Authors' data handling: Amplification with reference gene primers provided the estimates of nucleated cell counts. Profiled with immunoSEQ multiplex PCR; TCRdb holds only in-frame clones, not every one. V and J calls plus clone size are reproduced from that table; the DNA served to infer D and trimming. This table has about 120,000 clones, under 80% appearing once. V shed 2 bases and J 5 bases; nucleotides not matched to a gene: 7. This CDR3 region has 15 residues. Germline loops: CDR1 SEHNR, CDR2 FQNEAQ (reference sequence). This rearrangement joins TRBV7-9 to TRBJ1-2; 8 bases map to TRBD1. The specimen sequenced was peripheral blood. The clonotype comes from a man aged 65 to 79 with acute or convalescent COVID-19. DNA for the CDR3: TGTGCCAGCAGCTTAATTTGGGACAGGAGATATGGCTACACCTTC. It is translated as CASSLIWDRRYGYTF.